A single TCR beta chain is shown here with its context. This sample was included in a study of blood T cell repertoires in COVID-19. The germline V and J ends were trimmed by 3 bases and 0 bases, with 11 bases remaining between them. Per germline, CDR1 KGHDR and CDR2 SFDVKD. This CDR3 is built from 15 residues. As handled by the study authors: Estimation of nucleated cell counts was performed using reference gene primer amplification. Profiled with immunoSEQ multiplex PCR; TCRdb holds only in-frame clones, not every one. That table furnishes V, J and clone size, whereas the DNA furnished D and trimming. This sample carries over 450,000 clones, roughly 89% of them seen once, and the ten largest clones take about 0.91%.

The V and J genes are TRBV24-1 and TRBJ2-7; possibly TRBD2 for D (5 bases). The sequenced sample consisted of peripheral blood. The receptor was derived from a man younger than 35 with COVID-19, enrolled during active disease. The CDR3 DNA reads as TGTGCCACCAGTGATCCTAGGACTGACTCCTACGAGCAGTACTTC. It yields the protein CATSDPRTDSYEQYF.